The clone carrying this TCR beta chain was seen repeatedly, ten times or more. This specimen comes from a study of early T cells in non-severe SARS-CoV-2 infection. In TCRdb, the 5' RACE reads were re-called with MiXCR into one record per CDR3 protein. There are 70,000 to 90,000 distinct CDR3 sequences in the sample; approximately 10% occur only once, and about 4.4% lies in the top ten. The CDR3 loop spans 15 amino acids. Germline V lookup: CDR1 SQVTM, CDR2 ANQGSEA. The V and J ends lost 4 bases and 2 bases, in that order; junction bases with no gene match: 8. The source material was whole blood. This sequence joins TRBV29-1 and TRBJ2-3; 8 bases are a match to TRBD2. The TCR sequence derives from an adult who was a healthcare worker with PCR-confirmed SARS-CoV-2 infection or an uninfected control (not recorded which). The DNA for the CDR3 is TGCAGCGTTGGAATAGCGGGGCAGTTCACAGATACGCAGTATTTT. It translates to CSVGIAGQFTDTQYF.